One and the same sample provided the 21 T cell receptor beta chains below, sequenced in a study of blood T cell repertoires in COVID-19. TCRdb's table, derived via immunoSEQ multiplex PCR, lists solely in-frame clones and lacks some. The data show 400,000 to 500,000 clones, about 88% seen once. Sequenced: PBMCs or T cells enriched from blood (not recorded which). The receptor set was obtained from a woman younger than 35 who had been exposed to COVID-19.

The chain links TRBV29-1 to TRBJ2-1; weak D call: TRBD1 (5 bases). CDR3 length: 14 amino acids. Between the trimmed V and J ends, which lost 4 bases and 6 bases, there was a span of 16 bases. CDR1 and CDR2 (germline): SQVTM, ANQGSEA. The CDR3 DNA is TGCAGCGTTGGTTCGGCAGGGCGAGCCAATGAGCAGTTCTTC. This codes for CSVGSAGRANEQFF.

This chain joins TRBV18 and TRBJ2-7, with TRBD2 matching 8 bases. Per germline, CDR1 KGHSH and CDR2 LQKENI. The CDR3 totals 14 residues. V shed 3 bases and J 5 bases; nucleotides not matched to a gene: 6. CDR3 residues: CASSPSGSAHEQYF. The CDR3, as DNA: TGTGCCAGCTCACCGAGCGGGAGTGCCCACGAGCAGTACTTC.

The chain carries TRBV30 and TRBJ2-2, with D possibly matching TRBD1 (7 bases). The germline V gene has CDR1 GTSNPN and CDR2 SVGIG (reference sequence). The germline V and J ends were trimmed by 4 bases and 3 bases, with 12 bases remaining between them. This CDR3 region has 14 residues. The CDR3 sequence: CAWKQGTHTGELFF. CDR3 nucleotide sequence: TGTGCCTGGAAACAGGGGACTCACACCGGGGAGCTGTTTTTT.

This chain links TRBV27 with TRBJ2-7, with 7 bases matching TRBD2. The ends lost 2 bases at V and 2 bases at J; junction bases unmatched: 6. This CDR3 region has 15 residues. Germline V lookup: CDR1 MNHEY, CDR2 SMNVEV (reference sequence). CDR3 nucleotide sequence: TGTGCCAGCAGTTTAATATGGGGGGGGGCCTACGAGCAGTACTTC. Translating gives CASSLIWGGAYEQYF.

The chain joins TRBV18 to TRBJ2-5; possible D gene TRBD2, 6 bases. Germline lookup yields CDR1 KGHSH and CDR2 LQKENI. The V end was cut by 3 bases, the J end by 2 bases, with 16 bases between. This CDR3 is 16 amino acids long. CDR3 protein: CASSPPGGRLQETQYF. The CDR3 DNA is TGTGCCAGCTCACCCCCCGGAGGGAGGCTACAAGAGACCCAGTACTTC.

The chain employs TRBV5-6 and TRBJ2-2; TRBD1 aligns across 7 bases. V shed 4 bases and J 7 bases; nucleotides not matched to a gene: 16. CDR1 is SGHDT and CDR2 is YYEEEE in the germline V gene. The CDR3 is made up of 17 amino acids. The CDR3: CASSANRDSLSFGELFF. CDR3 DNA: TGTGCCAGCAGCGCAAACCGGGACAGCCTATCGTTCGGGGAGCTGTTTTTT.

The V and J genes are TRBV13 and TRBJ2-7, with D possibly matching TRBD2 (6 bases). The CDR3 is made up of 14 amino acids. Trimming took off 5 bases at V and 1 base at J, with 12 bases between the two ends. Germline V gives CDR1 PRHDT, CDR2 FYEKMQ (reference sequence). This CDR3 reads CASSLGTESYEQYF. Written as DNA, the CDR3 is TGTGCCAGCAGCCTTGGGACTGAATCCTACGAGCAGTACTTC.

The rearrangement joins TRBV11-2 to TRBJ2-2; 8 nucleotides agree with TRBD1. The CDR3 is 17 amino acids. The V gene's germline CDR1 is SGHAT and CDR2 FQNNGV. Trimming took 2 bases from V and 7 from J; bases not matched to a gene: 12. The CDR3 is CASSLINGQGNGGELFF. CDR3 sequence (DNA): TGTGCCAGCAGCTTAATCAACGGACAGGGAAACGGCGGGGAGCTGTTTTTT.

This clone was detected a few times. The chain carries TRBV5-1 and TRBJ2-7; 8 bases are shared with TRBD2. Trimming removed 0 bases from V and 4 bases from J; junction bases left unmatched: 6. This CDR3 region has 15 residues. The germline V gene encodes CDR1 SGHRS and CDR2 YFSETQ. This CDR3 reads CASSLAGSGIYEQYF. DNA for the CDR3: TGCGCCAGCAGCTTGGCCGGTAGCGGGATTTACGAGCAGTACTTC.

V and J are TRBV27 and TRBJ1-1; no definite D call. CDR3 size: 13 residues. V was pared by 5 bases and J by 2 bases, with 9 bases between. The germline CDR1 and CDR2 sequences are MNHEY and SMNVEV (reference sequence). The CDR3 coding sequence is TGTGCCAGCAGTCCCTCGTCTAACACTGAAGCTTTCTTT. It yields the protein CASSPSSNTEAFF.

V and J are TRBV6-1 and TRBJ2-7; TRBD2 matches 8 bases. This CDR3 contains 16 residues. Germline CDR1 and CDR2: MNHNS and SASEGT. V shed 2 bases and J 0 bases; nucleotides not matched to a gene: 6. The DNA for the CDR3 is TGTGCCAGCAGTGAATGGGGCGGGGGGAGCTCCTACGAGCAGTACTTC. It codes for CASSEWGGGSSYEQYF.

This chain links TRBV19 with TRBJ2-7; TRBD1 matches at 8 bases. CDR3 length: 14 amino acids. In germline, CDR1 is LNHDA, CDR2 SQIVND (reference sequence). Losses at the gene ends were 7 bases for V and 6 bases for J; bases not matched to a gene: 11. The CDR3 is CASTPWTGYGEQYF. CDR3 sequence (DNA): TGTGCCAGTACCCCCTGGACAGGGTATGGCGAGCAGTACTTC. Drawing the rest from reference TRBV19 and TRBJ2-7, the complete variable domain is DGGITQSPKYLFRKEGQNVTLSCEQNLNHDAMYWYRQDPGQGLRLIYYSQIVNDFQKGDIAEGYSVSREKKESFPLTVTSAQKNPTAFYLCASTPWTGYGEQYFGPGTRLTVT.

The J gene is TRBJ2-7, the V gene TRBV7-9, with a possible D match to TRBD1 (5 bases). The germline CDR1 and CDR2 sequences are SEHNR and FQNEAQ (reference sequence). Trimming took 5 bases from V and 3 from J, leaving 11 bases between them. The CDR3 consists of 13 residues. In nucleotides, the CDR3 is TGTGCCAGCAGCCCTACAGGAATCTACGAGCAGTACTTC. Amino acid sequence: CASSPTGIYEQYF.

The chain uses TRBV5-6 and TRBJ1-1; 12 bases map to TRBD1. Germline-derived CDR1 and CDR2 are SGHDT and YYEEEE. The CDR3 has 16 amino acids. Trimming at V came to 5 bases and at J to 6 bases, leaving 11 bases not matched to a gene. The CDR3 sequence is CASSPGQGAPRSEAFF. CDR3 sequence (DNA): TGTGCCAGCAGTCCGGGACAGGGGGCCCCGCGCTCTGAAGCTTTCTTT.

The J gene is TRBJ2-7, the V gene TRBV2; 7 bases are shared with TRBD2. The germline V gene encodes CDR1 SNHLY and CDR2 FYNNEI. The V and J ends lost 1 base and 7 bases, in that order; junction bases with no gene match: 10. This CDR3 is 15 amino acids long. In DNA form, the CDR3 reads TGTGCCAGCAGTGAAGAGCCTAGCGGTCGCGGGGAGCAGTACTTC. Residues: CASSEEPSGRGEQYF.

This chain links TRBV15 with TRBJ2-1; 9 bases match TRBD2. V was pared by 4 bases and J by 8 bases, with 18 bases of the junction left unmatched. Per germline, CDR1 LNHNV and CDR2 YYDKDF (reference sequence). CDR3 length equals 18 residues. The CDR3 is CATSKLDRLAEHVDEQFF. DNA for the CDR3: TGTGCCACCAGCAAACTCGATCGACTAGCGGAGCACGTGGATGAGCAGTTCTTC.

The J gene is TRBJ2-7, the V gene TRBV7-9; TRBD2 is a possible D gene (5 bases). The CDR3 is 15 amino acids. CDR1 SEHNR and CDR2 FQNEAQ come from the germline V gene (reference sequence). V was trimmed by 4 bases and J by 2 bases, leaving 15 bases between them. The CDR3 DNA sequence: TGTGCCAGCAGCTCCGACGCCCGGCGGGCCTACGAGCAGTACTTC. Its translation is CASSSDARRAYEQYF.

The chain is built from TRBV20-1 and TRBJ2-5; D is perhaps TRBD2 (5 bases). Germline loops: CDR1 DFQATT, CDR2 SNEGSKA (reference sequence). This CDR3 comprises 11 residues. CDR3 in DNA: TGCAGGGCGGGCTCGGGAGAGACCCAGTACTTC. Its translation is CRAGSGETQYF.

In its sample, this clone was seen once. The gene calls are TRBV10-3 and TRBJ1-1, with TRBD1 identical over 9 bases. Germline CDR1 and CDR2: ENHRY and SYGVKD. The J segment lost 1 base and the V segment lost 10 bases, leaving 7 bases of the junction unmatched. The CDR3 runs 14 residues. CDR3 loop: CATGTGQRNTEAFF. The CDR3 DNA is TGTGCCACCGGGACAGGGCAGCGGAACACTGAAGCTTTCTTT.

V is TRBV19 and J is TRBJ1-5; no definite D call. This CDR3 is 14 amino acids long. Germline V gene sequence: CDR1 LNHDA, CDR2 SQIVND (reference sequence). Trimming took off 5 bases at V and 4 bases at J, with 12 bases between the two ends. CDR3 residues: CASSLKQINQPQHF. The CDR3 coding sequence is TGTGCCAGTAGTCTAAAACAGATAAATCAGCCCCAGCATTTT. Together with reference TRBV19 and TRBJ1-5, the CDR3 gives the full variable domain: DGGITQSPKYLFRKEGQNVTLSCEQNLNHDAMYWYRQDPGQGLRLIYYSQIVNDFQKGDIAEGYSVSREKKESFPLTVTSAQKNPTAFYLCASSLKQINQPQHFGDGTRLSIL.

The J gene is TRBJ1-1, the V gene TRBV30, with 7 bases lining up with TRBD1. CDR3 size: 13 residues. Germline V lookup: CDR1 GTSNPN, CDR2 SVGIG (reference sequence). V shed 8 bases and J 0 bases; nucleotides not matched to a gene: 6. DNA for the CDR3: TGTGCCGGGTTGGGACAGTTGAACACTGAAGCTTTCTTT. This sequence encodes CAGLGQLNTEAFF.